The T cell receptor (beta chain) under discussion was sequenced for a study of T cell responses to AZD1222 COVID-19 vaccine. Sequencing used immunoSEQ multiplex PCR; TCRdb keeps in-frame clones, though not all of them. This sample has more than 35,000 clones, with about 83% found just once. Sequenced material: peripheral blood, taken on day 0 of AZD1222 vaccination. The sequence was collected from an adult in good health.

CDR3 sequence reads: CASGRNGLYEQYF. CDR3 nucleotides: TGTGCCAGCGGAAGAAATGGCCTGTACGAGCAGTACTTC. This sequence joins TRBV11-2 and TRBJ2-7; D remains ambiguous. Germline CDR1 SGHAT, CDR2 FQNNGV. Trimming cost V 8 bases and J 4 bases, with 15 bases left between them. The CDR3 consists of 13 residues.